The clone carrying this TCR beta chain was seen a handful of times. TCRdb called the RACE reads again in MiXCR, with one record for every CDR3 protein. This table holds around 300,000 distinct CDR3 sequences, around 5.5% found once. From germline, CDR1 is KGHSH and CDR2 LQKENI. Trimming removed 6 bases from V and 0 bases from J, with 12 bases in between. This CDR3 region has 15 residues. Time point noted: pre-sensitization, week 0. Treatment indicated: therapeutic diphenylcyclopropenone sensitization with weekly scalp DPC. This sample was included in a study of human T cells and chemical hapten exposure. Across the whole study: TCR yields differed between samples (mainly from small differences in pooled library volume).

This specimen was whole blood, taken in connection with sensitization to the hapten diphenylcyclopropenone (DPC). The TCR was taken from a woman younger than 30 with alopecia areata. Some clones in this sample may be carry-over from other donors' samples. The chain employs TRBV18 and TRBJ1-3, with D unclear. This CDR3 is CASSATDDSGNTIYF. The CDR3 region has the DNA TGTGCCAGCTCCGCTACTGATGACTCTGGAAACACCATATATTTT. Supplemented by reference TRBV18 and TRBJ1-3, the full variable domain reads NAGVMQNPRHLVRRRGQEARLRCSPMKGHSHVYWYRQLPEEGLKFMVYLQKENIIDESGMPKERFSAEFPKEGPSILRIQQVVRGDSAAYFCASSATDDSGNTIYFGEGSWLTVV.